One sample yielded the 3 T cell receptor beta chains listed below, sequenced in a study of shared clonotypes between healthy human individuals. Naive CD8 cells comprised CD45RO-negative, CCR7-positively selected cells, excluding terminally differentiated effector memory CD45RA+ cells. Libraries were prepared by immunoSEQ multiplex PCR; TCRdb keeps only in-frame clonotypes and omits some of them. There are some 2.1 million clones in the sample; roughly 94% occur only once, and approximately 1.2% lies in the top ten. Sequencing was performed on naive CD8+ T cells sorted from blood. The receptors stem from a man aged 18 to 30 in good health.

The V call is TRBV6-5, the J call TRBJ1-1, with D possibly TRBD1 on 5 matching bases. This CDR3 comprises 14 residues. The germline gives CDR1 MNHEY, CDR2 SVGAGI. V lost 2 bases to trimming and J lost 4 bases, with 11 bases between them. The CDR3 bases are TGTGCCAGCAGTTACCTCCGGGGGGGCACTGAAGCTTTCTTT. Its protein product is CASSYLRGGTEAFF.

The chain links TRBV7-9 to TRBJ2-1; 8 nucleotides align to TRBD1. The CDR3 loop spans 18 amino acids. Germline CDR1 and CDR2: SEHNR and FQNEAQ (reference sequence). After removal of 0 bases from V and 1 base from J, the junction contained 8 bases not matched to a gene. The CDR3 reads CASSLAVRGLVSYNEQFF. The CDR3 region has the DNA TGTGCCAGCAGCTTAGCCGTCAGGGGGCTTGTATCCTACAATGAGCAGTTCTTC. The full variable domain, its missing parts supplied by reference TRBV7-9 and TRBJ2-1, is DTGVSQNPRHKITKRGQNVTFRCDPISEHNRLYWYRQTLGQGPEFLTYFQNEAQLEKSRLLSDRFSAERPKGSFSTLEIQRTEQGDSAMYLCASSLAVRGLVSYNEQFFGPGTRLTVL.

The gene calls are TRBV6-5 and TRBJ1-1; tentatively, D is TRBD1 (5 bases). Trimming cost V 2 bases and J 0 bases, with 7 bases left between them. There are 14 residues in the CDR3. Germline values: CDR1 MNHEY, CDR2 SVGAGI. CDR3 nucleotides: TGTGCCAGCAGTTACGCCAGGGTGAACACTGAAGCTTTCTTT. This translates into CASSYARVNTEAFF.